This passage covers 18 T cell receptor beta chains from one sample sequenced in a study of CD8 T cells in Susac syndrome. An amount of RNA that ranged from about 0.45 to 1 ug was reverse transcribed with random hexamers. One entry per CDR3 protein, called by TCRdb with MiXCR from the immunoSEQ multiplex PCR reads. The sample holds 200,000 to 300,000 distinct CDR3 sequences; 85% to 95% are singletons and the top ten take about 0.07%. Sequenced material: CD4+ T cells from PBMCs. The receptors shown here come from a human donor with multiple sclerosis.

The V gene is TRBV29-1, the J gene TRBJ1-5; no firm D call. CDR3 length equals 13 residues. Germline CDR1 SQVTM, CDR2 ANQGSEA. Trimming removed 4 bases at V and 2 bases at J, with 9 bases between. The chain's CDR3 is CSVVEQGNQPQHF. CDR3 in DNA: TGCAGCGTTGTGGAGCAGGGCAATCAGCCCCAGCATTTT.

The CDR3 sequence: CSVEDQHDGNTIYF. The CDR3 DNA follows: TGCAGCGTTGAAGATCAGCACGATGGAAACACCATATATTTT. V usage is TRBV29-1 and J usage is TRBJ1-3; D call uncertain. V lost 0 bases, J lost 3 bases, and 9 bases lay in between. The CDR3 consists of 14 residues. Germline V gives CDR1 SQVTM, CDR2 ANQGSEA.

The rearrangement links TRBV12-3 or TRBV12-4 to TRBJ2-3; no clear D gene. Trimming took off 5 bases at V and 5 bases at J, with 8 bases between the two ends. There are 12 residues in the CDR3. The CDR3 protein is CASSNRIDTQYF. The CDR3, as DNA: TGTGCCAGCAGTAATCGTATAGATACGCAGTATTTT.

This chain uses TRBV20-1 with TRBJ2-2; D is undetermined. V was clipped by 4 bases and J by 3 bases, with 6 bases between them. The CDR3 is 12 residues long. In germline, CDR1 is DFQATT, CDR2 SNEGSKA (reference sequence). The CDR3 DNA sequence: TGCAGTGCTACCAAGGACACCGGGGAGCTGTTTTTT. Translating gives CSATKDTGELFF.

This chain connects TRBV12-3 or TRBV12-4 to TRBJ2-7; 7 nucleotides line up with TRBD1. J lost 5 bases, V lost 0 bases, and 4 bases had no gene match. This CDR3 has 14 residues. The chain's CDR3 is CASSLARQGHEQYF. The CDR3 DNA reads TGTGCCAGCAGTTTAGCCCGACAGGGCCACGAGCAGTACTTC.

The chain is built from TRBV9 and TRBJ2-1; weak D call: TRBD2 (6 bases). Per the germline V gene, CDR1 is SGDLS and CDR2 is YYNGEE. The CDR3 totals 14 residues. Trimming took off 4 bases at V and 7 bases at J, with 15 bases between the two ends. CDR3 sequence reads: CASSPAGRGNEQFF. For the CDR3, the DNA is TGTGCCAGCAGCCCTGCAGGACGGGGGAATGAGCAGTTCTTC.

Here the CDR3 reads CASRTSGGSLLETQYF. CDR3 bases: TGTGCCAGCCGGACTAGCGGGGGATCTTTGCTAGAGACCCAGTACTTC. The chain recombines TRBV27 with TRBJ2-5, with 13 bases fitting TRBD2. The CDR3 sequence is 16 residues long. The trim removed 8 bases at V and 4 bases at J, leaving 10 bases unmatched. CDR1 is MNHEY, CDR2 SMNVEV, per germline (reference sequence).

The chain recombines TRBV7-3 with TRBJ1-1; 9 positions agree with TRBD1. Germline CDR1 SGHTA, CDR2 FQGTGA. The ends lost 5 bases at V and 4 bases at J; junction bases unmatched: 5. The CDR3 spans 14 residues. The CDR3 DNA is TGTGCCAGCAGCATCGGGACAGGGAGCACTGAAGCTTTCTTT. Translated, it gives CASSIGTGSTEAFF.

The rearrangement uses TRBV24-1 and TRBJ1-2; D gene ambiguous. V was cut by 0 bases and J by 6 bases, with 13 bases left in between. CDR3 size: 15 residues. The germline V gene encodes CDR1 KGHDR and CDR2 SFDVKD. The CDR3 nucleotides read TGTGCCACCAGTGATTTGAATACGGGGAAGGATGGCTACACCTTC. It encodes CATSDLNTGKDGYTF.

CDR3 DNA sequence: TGTGCCTGGAGCCCGGGGGGCACTAATGAAAAACTGTTTTTT. Translated: CAWSPGGTNEKLFF. This chain links TRBV30 with TRBJ1-4, with a tentative D call TRBD1 (6 bases). This CDR3 comprises 14 residues. CDR1 and CDR2 from the germline V gene are GTSNPN and SVGIG (reference sequence). The V and J ends lost 3 bases and 2 bases respectively, with 10 bases between them.

As for this clonotype: One end of the junction varies from germline; a read error may be responsible. The chain combines TRBV28 with TRBJ2-3, with 7 positions matching TRBD2. The V gene's germline CDR1 is MDHEN and CDR2 SYDVKM. The CDR3 is made up of 14 amino acids. Here the CDR3 DNA reads TGTGCCAGCAGTTCAGCGGGCCCACTAGCGACCCTGTACTTT. It encodes CASSSAGPLATLYF. Looking up the rest from reference TRBV28 and TRBJ2-3 gives the full variable domain: DVKVTQSSRYLVKRTGEKVFLECVQDMDHENMFWYRQDPGLGLRLIYFSYDVKMKEKGDIPEGYSVSREKKERFSLILESASTNQTSMYLCASSSAGPLATLYFGPGTRLTVL.

The chain recombines TRBV5-1 with TRBJ2-7, with 7 bases identical to TRBD1. CDR3 length equals 13 residues. Looked up from germline, CDR1 is SGHRS and CDR2 is YFSETQ. Losses at the gene ends were 7 bases for V and 3 bases for J; bases not matched to a gene: 7. This chain's CDR3 is CASGSGTVYEQYF. For the CDR3, the DNA is TGCGCCAGCGGGTCCGGGACAGTCTACGAGCAGTACTTC.

The V and J genes are TRBV6-5 and TRBJ2-1; D is possibly TRBD2 (6 bases). This CDR3 region has 17 residues. V dropped 3 bases and J dropped 4 bases, with 19 bases sitting between them. Germline V gives CDR1 MNHEY, CDR2 SVGAGI. The CDR3: CASSYSRDSQTYNEQFF. The CDR3 nucleotides are TGTGCCAGCAGTTATTCGAGGGACTCACAAACTTACAATGAGCAGTTCTTC.

The chain links TRBV15 to TRBJ2-7; 8 bases match TRBD1. Trimming took 2 bases from V and 5 from J; bases not matched to a gene: 11. Germline-derived CDR1 and CDR2 are LNHNV and YYDKDF (reference sequence). The CDR3 has 16 residues. The CDR3 sequence: CATSRPDRGGEDEQYV. CDR3 sequence (DNA): TGTGCCACCAGCAGACCCGACAGGGGAGGAGAGGACGAGCAGTACGTC.

The chain is built from TRBV10-2 and TRBJ2-7, with TRBD2 matching over 11 bases. CDR1 WSHSY and CDR2 SAAADI come from the germline V gene. V trimming: 8 bases; J trimming: 6 bases; junction bases outside the gene matches: 9. The CDR3 sequence is 14 residues long. The CDR3 spells CASHPTSGGGEQYF. In nucleotides, the CDR3 is TGCGCCAGCCACCCTACTAGCGGGGGAGGCGAGCAGTACTTC.

The CDR3 region is CASSSPGLAYEQFF. The CDR3, as DNA: TGTGCCAGCAGCTCACCGGGACTAGCGTATGAGCAGTTCTTC. The chain carries TRBV11-3 and TRBJ2-1; TRBD2 matches at 10 bases. The CDR3 contains 14 residues. Unmatched junction bases numbered 5, after V lost 4 bases and J lost 8 bases. CDR1 SGHNT and CDR2 YENEEA come from the germline V gene.

The chain combines TRBV20-1 with TRBJ2-2; no definite D call. Trimming shortened V by 5 bases and J by 2 bases, and 9 bases separated the two germline ends. The CDR3 is made up of 13 amino acids. Germline V gives CDR1 DFQATT, CDR2 SNEGSKA (reference sequence). The CDR3: CSAVGRNTGELFF. The CDR3 nucleotides read TGCAGTGCTGTCGGACGTAACACCGGGGAGCTGTTTTTT.

The gene calls are TRBV6-2 or TRBV6-3 and TRBJ2-5; D uncertain. The CDR3 has 13 residues. Germline-derived CDR1 and CDR2 are MNHEY and SVGEGT. With 8 bases removed from V and 3 bases from J, the gap between germline ends came to 13 bases. Here the CDR3 DNA reads TGTGCCAGCCGACGAAGCCCTAAAGAGACCCAGTACTTC. Translating gives CASRRSPKETQYF.